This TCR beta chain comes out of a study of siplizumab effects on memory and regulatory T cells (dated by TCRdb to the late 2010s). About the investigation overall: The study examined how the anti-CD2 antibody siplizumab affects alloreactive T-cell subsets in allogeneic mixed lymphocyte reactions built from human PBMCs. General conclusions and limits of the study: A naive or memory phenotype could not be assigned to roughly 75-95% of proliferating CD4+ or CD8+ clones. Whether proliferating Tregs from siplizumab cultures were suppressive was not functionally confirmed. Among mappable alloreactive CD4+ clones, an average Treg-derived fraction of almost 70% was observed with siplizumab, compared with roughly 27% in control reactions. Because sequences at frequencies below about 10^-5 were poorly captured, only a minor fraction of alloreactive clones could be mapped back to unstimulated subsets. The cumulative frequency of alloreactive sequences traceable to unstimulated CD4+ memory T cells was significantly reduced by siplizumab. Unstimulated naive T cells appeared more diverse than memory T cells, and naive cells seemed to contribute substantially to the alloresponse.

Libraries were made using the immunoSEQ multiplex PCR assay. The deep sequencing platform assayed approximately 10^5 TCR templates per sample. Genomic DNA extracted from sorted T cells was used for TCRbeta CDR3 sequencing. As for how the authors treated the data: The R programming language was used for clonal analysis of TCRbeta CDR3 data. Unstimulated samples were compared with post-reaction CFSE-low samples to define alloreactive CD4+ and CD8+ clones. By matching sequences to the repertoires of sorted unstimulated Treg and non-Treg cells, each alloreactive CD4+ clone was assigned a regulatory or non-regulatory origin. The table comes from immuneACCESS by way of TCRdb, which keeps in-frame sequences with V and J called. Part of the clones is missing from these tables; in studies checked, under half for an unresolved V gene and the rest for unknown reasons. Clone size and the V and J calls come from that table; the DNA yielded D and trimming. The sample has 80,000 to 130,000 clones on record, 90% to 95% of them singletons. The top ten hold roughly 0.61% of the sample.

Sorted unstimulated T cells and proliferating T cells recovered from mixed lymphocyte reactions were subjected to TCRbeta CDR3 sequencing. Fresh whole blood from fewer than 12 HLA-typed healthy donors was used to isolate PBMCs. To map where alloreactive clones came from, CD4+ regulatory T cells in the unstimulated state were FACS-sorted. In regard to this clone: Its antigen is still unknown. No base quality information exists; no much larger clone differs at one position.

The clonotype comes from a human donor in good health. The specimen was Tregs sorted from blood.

The DNA sequence is TGTGCCATCAGTGGGGGTTTCGGGGTTGGGCAGCCCCAGCATTTT. This sequence encodes CAISGGFGVGQPQHF. The chain employs TRBV10-3 and TRBJ1-5, with the D segment identity uncertain. The CDR3 runs 15 residues from the cysteine to the phenylalanine. Just the 45-base CDR3 DNA is kept, in frame starting at base 1. Via the germline V gene, CDR1 is ENHRY and CDR2 SYGVKD. V lost 4 bases and J lost 7 bases; the stretch between them is 17 bases long.